These 30 T cell receptor beta chains originate from one sample sequenced in a study of T cell clones after liver transplantation. Assay used: immunoSEQ multiplex PCR; TCRdb lists only in-frame clones, some missing. The sample consists of under 35,000 clones, around 94% of them appearing once. Here the sequenced sample was CD8+ T cells from blood, taken 12 months after liver transplant. These receptors were collected from a human patient who received a liver transplant. Some T cells may originate from the graft donor.

The genes are TRBV7-6 and TRBJ1-1; D uncertain. The length of the CDR3 is 15 residues. Looked up from germline, CDR1 is SGHVS and CDR2 is FNYEAQ. V lost 1 base, J lost 0 bases, and 9 bases lay in between. The CDR3 DNA sequence: TGTGCCAGCAGCTTAGAGGCCGACATGAACACTGAAGCTTTCTTT. It is translated as CASSLEADMNTEAFF.

The V gene is TRBV9, the J gene TRBJ1-2; D is ambiguous. Germline CDR1 SGDLS, CDR2 YYNGEE. The CDR3 spans 13 residues. V gave up 0 bases and J gave up 4 bases, with 7 bases separating them. CDR3 loop: CASSVEQSYGYTF. DNA for the CDR3: TGTGCCAGCAGCGTAGAACAGTCCTATGGCTACACCTTC.

The chain has TRBV7-8 and TRBJ2-3, with 14 nucleotides matching TRBD2. CDR1 and CDR2 from the germline V gene are SGHVS and FQNEAQ. This CDR3 has 17 residues. V dropped 5 bases and J dropped 0; count of bases not matched to a gene: 4. The DNA for the CDR3 is TGTGCCAGCAGCCCGGGACTAGCGGGAGCGAGCACAGATACGCAGTATTTT. Encoded protein: CASSPGLAGASTDTQYF.

The rearrangement joins TRBV14 to TRBJ2-1; D may match TRBD1 or TRBD2 (6 bases each). V lost 7 bases to trimming and J lost 6 bases, with 16 bases between them. Per the germline V gene, CDR1 is SGHDN and CDR2 is FVKESK. This CDR3 region has 14 residues. The CDR3 here is CASMIGRGGNEQFF. The CDR3 DNA reads as TGTGCCAGCATGATTGGCAGGGGAGGCAATGAGCAGTTCTTC.

The genes are TRBV6-5 and TRBJ1-1; TRBD1 is a possible D gene (5 bases). The germline V gene encodes CDR1 MNHEY and CDR2 SVGAGI. This CDR3 comprises 15 residues. V dropped 7 bases and J dropped 4 bases, with 19 bases sitting between them. The CDR3 is CASTDKGRVGTEAFF. CDR3 sequence (DNA): TGTGCCAGCACCGACAAGGGCAGGGTAGGCACTGAAGCTTTCTTT.

This chain links TRBV10-3 with TRBJ2-1; maybe TRBD2 (5 bases). From germline, CDR1 is ENHRY and CDR2 SYGVKD. The CDR3 has 14 residues. Trimming stripped 2 bases from V and 5 bases from J, with 10 bases between. CDR3: CAISEVGVNNEQFF. The CDR3 DNA reads as TGTGCCATCAGTGAGGTGGGAGTTAACAATGAGCAGTTCTTC.

The rearrangement links TRBV6-5 to TRBJ1-5, with D uncertain. Germline V gene data show CDR1 as MNHEY and CDR2 as SVGAGI. V lost 6 bases and J lost 3, with 3 bases in between. CDR3 size: 11 residues. As DNA, the CDR3 is TGTGCCAGCAGGGACAATCAGCCCCAGCATTTT. Residues: CASRDNQPQHF.

This chain connects TRBV9 to TRBJ2-3; 7 bases are a match to TRBD2. Trimming took 4 bases from V and 2 from J; bases not matched to a gene: 10. This CDR3 is built from 16 residues. CDR1 SGDLS and CDR2 YYNGEE come from the germline V gene. The CDR3 here is CASSLYKGRATDTQYF. CDR3 DNA: TGTGCCAGCAGCCTTTATAAGGGGAGGGCCACAGATACGCAGTATTTT.

This chain connects TRBV13 to TRBJ2-1; TRBD2 agrees at 14 bases. V dropped 5 bases and J dropped 8; count of bases not matched to a gene: 5. In germline, CDR1 is PRHDT, CDR2 FYEKMQ (reference sequence). The CDR3 covers 15 residues. CDR3: CASSQGLAGGYEQFF. In DNA, the CDR3 is TGTGCCAGCAGCCAAGGACTAGCGGGAGGTTATGAGCAGTTCTTC.

This chain uses TRBV27 with TRBJ2-1, with TRBD2 matching over 10 bases. This CDR3 region has 15 residues. Germline lookup yields CDR1 MNHEY and CDR2 SMNVEV (reference sequence). The V segment lost 6 bases and the J segment 4 bases; nucleotides outside the gene matches: 6. CDR3 region: CASRVAGGLYNEQFF. CDR3 DNA: TGTGCCAGCAGAGTAGCGGGAGGACTTTACAATGAGCAGTTCTTC.

The chain uses TRBV28 and TRBJ2-7, with TRBD1 as a possible D gene (6 bases). With 6 bases removed from V and 2 bases from J, the gap between germline ends came to 11 bases. The CDR3 totals 13 residues. Germline V gives CDR1 MDHEN, CDR2 SYDVKM. CDR3 DNA sequence: TGTGCCAGCAGCCCCAGGGGCCCCTACGAGCAGTACTTC. It yields the protein CASSPRGPYEQYF.

The rearrangement joins TRBV28 to TRBJ2-1, with 7 nucleotides matching TRBD2. V was clipped by 7 bases and J by 0 bases; unmatched bases: 6. The CDR3 is 15 amino acids. CDR1 is MDHEN, CDR2 SYDVKM, per germline. Here the CDR3 DNA reads TGTGCCAGCAAATTAGCGGGTAGCTCCTACAATGAGCAGTTCTTC. It yields the protein CASKLAGSSYNEQFF.

The chain combines TRBV6-5 with TRBJ1-1, with D possibly TRBD1 on 5 matching bases. The CDR3 has 15 residues. V gave up 7 bases and J gave up 3 bases, with 18 bases separating them. Looked up from germline, CDR1 is MNHEY and CDR2 is SVGAGI. The CDR3 DNA follows: TGTGCCAGCACCACAAGGTTTGGACAAGACACTGAAGCTTTCTTT. It specifies CASTTRFGQDTEAFF.

V gene TRBV10-1 combines with J gene TRBJ2-1, with 7 bases aligning to TRBD1. Looked up from germline, CDR1 is WNHNN and CDR2 is SYGVQD (reference sequence). The ends lost 2 bases at V and 6 bases at J; junction bases unmatched: 1. The CDR3 is made up of 13 amino acids. CDR3 region: CASSEAGGNEQFF. In nucleotides, the CDR3 is TGCGCCAGCAGTGAGGCAGGGGGCAATGAGCAGTTCTTC.

This sequence joins TRBV15 and TRBJ2-1; D remains ambiguous. Germline V gene sequence: CDR1 LNHNV, CDR2 YYDKDF (reference sequence). The germline V and J ends were trimmed by 5 bases and 5 bases, with 16 bases remaining between them. This CDR3 comprises 15 residues. The CDR3 spells CATSLSRGPHNEQFF. Written as DNA, the CDR3 is TGTGCCACCAGCCTATCGAGAGGACCCCACAATGAGCAGTTCTTC.

This chain links TRBV4-2 with TRBJ1-1; the D is unclear. This CDR3 region has 15 residues. The V and J ends lost 0 bases and 7 bases respectively, with 15 bases between them. Germline V gene data show CDR1 as LGHNA and CDR2 as YNFKEQ. The DNA of the CDR3 is TGTGCCAGCAGCCAAGAGGCGGCCAGGCCAAGTGAAGCTTTCTTT. It yields the protein CASSQEAARPSEAFF.

The chain uses TRBV30 and TRBJ2-5; 11 bases fit TRBD2. The junction had 10 bases not matched to a gene; V was cut back by 5 bases and J by 5 bases. The CDR3 contains 15 residues. The germline gives CDR1 GTSNPN, CDR2 SVGIG (reference sequence). In DNA, the CDR3 is TGTGCCTGGGACACTAGCGGGAGCGATATGGAGACCCAGTACTTC. Its protein is CAWDTSGSDMETQYF.

CDR3 sequence reads: CASSEVGTGLGYTF. CDR3 nucleotide sequence: TGTGCCAGCAGTGAAGTCGGGACAGGGTTAGGCTACACCTTC. The genes are TRBV6-1 and TRBJ1-2, with TRBD1 matching over 9 bases. Germline values: CDR1 MNHNS, CDR2 SASEGT. This CDR3 region has 14 residues. V shed 1 base, J shed 8 bases, and the junction held 5 bases outside the gene matches.

The rearrangement links TRBV5-6 to TRBJ2-1; TRBD1 might be the D (6 bases). This CDR3 is 12 amino acids long. The ends were cut back, 4 bases at V and 12 bases at J, with 14 bases in the middle. CDR1 and CDR2 from the germline V gene are SGHDT and YYEEEE. This CDR3 is CASSPQGWVQFF. CDR3 nucleotides: TGTGCCAGCAGCCCGCAGGGGTGGGTGCAGTTCTTC.

The chain has TRBV6-5 and TRBJ2-6; D is possibly TRBD1 (6 bases). V gave up 9 bases and J gave up 1 base, with 10 bases separating them. This CDR3 has 14 residues. CDR1 MNHEY and CDR2 SVGAGI come from the germline V gene. CDR3: CASGGGSGANVLTF. CDR3 coding DNA: TGTGCCAGTGGGGGCGGTTCTGGGGCCAACGTCCTGACTTTC.

On this clone itself: The DNA is omitted, as the CDR3 cannot be located on it reliably, and the CDR3 follows TCRdb's listing. J is TRBJ2-3 and V is TRBV5-6. Germline values: CDR1 SGHDT, CDR2 YYEEEE. The CDR3 is 14 residues long, ends included. The CDR3 region is CASSLEMDEIRSIF.

The chain has TRBV28 and TRBJ1-5; possibly TRBD1 for D (6 bases). V lost 6 bases and J lost 0, with 12 bases in between. Germline V lookup: CDR1 MDHEN, CDR2 SYDVKM. The CDR3 runs 15 residues. CDR3 protein: CASSLPDSSNQPQHF. The CDR3 DNA sequence: TGTGCCAGCAGCCTCCCGGACAGTAGCAATCAGCCCCAGCATTTT.

The CDR3 bases are TGTGCCAGCAGGGGGACTAGCGGGCGGGAGACCCAGTACTTC. This sequence encodes CASRGTSGRETQYF. The chain has TRBV2 and TRBJ2-5, with TRBD2 matching over 12 bases. The CDR3 sequence is 14 residues long. In germline, CDR1 is SNHLY, CDR2 FYNNEI. V gave up 6 bases and J gave up 5 bases; unmatched junction bases: 4.

The chain couples TRBV7-9 to TRBJ2-7, with 8 bases aligning to TRBD1. Germline assignment: CDR1 SEHNR and CDR2 FQNEAQ (reference sequence). J gave up 6 bases and V 3 bases, and 10 bases lay outside the gene matches. The CDR3 loop spans 15 amino acids. The CDR3 sequence is CASSLGQGASGEQYF. The CDR3 nucleotides are TGTGCCAGCAGCTTGGGGCAGGGGGCGAGTGGCGAGCAGTACTTC.

The chain has TRBV4-3 and TRBJ2-5, with D unresolved. Germline V CDR1 and CDR2: LGHNA, YSLEER. Trimming shortened V by 0 bases and J by 5 bases, and 4 bases separated the two germline ends. The CDR3 consists of 12 residues. The DNA for the CDR3 is TGCGCCAGCAGCCAAGAAGGCGAGACCCAGTACTTC. Its protein product is CASSQEGETQYF.

The V gene is TRBV15, the J gene TRBJ1-1; D might be TRBD1 (5 bases). In germline, CDR1 is LNHNV, CDR2 YYDKDF (reference sequence). V shed 3 bases and J shed 4 bases, with 9 bases lying between them. The CDR3 contains 13 residues. The CDR3 sequence is CATSRRGGTEAFF. Written as DNA, the CDR3 is TGTGCCACCAGCAGGAGGGGAGGCACTGAAGCTTTCTTT.

This chain connects TRBV9 to TRBJ2-4; D is perhaps TRBD1 (6 bases). The ends were cut back, 0 bases at V and 8 bases at J, with 12 bases in the middle. Germline V gives CDR1 SGDLS, CDR2 YYNGEE. The CDR3 runs 14 residues. This chain's CDR3 is CASSVGGRGDIQYF. The CDR3 DNA reads as TGTGCCAGCAGCGTAGGAGGCAGGGGAGACATTCAGTACTTC.

The chain links TRBV6-5 to TRBJ2-3; D assignment may be TRBD1 or TRBD2 (6 bases each). CDR1 MNHEY and CDR2 SVGAGI come from the germline V gene. Deletions cut 5 bases from V and 3 bases from J, with 12 bases between. The CDR3 sequence is 14 residues long. CDR3 in amino acids: CASSVQGGTDTQYF. The CDR3 region has the DNA TGTGCCAGCAGTGTACAGGGAGGAACAGATACGCAGTATTTT.

The gene calls are TRBV19 and TRBJ2-3; the match to TRBD1 covers 9 bases. V shed 5 bases and J 10 bases; nucleotides not matched to a gene: 16. Germline CDR1 and CDR2: LNHDA and SQIVND (reference sequence). The CDR3 spans 16 residues. This chain's CDR3 is CASSGNRGPASDPQYF. Written as DNA, the CDR3 is TGTGCCAGTAGTGGTAACAGGGGGCCCGCGTCGGATCCGCAGTATTTT.

This sequence joins TRBV28 and TRBJ2-3; D is ambiguous. Germline V gene lookup returns CDR1 MDHEN and CDR2 SYDVKM. This CDR3 region has 13 residues. V lost 4 bases and J lost 3, with 8 bases in between. This CDR3 reads CASSYMVTDTQYF. In DNA, the CDR3 is TGTGCCAGCAGTTACATGGTGACAGATACGCAGTATTTT.